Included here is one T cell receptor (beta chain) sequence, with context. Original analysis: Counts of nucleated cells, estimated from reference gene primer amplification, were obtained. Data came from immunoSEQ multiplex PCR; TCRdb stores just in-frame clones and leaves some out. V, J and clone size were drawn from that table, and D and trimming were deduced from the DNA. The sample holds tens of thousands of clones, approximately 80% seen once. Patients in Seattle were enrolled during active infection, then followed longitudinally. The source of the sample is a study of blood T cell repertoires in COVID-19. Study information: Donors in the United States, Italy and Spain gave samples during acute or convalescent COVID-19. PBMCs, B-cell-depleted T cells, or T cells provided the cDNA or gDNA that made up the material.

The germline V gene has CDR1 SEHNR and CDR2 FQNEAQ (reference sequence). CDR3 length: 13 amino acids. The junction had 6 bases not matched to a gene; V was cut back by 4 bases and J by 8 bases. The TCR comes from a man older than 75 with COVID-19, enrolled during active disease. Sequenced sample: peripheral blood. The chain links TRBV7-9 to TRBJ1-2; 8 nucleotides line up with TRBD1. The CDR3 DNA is TGTGCCAGCAGCTATGACAGGGGAGAGGGCTACACCTTC. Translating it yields CASSYDRGEGYTF.